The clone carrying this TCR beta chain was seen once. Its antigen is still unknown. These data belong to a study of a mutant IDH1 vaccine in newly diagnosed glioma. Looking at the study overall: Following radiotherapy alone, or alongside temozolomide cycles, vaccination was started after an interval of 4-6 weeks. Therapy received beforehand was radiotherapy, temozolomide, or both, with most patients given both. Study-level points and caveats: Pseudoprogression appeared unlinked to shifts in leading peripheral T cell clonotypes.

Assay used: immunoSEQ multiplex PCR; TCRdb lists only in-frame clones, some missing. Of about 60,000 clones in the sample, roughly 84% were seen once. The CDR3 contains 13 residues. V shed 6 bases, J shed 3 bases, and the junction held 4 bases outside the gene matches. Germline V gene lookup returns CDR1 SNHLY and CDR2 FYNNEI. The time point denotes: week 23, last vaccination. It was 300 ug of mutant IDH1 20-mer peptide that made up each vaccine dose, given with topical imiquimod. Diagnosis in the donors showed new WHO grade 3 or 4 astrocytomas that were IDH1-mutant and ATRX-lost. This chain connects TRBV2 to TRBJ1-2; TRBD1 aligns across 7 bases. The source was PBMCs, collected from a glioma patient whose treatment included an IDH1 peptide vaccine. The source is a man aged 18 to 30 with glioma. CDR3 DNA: TGTGCCAGCAGGTACAGGGGTTACTATGGCTACACCTTC. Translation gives CASRYRGYYGYTF.